This TCR beta chain was observed in a study of a mutant IDH1 vaccine in newly diagnosed glioma. Across the whole study: Patients got radiotherapy, temozolomide, or both beforehand, and most got both. Study-wide results and limits: There seemed to be no relation between pseudoprogression and changes in top peripheral T cell clonotypes.

The assay was immunoSEQ multiplex PCR, and TCRdb's table has in-frame clones only and misses some. The repertoire holds 20,000 to 25,000 clones, with approximately 90% as singletons. The CDR3 extends over 13 amino acids. Trimming took off 2 bases at V and 5 bases at J, with 7 bases between the two ends. Per the germline V gene, CDR1 is MRHNA and CDR2 is SNTAGT. This clone was seen a handful of times. Its antigen is not identified. Sample time point: baseline, week 1 (first vaccination visit). Treatment meaning: pre-vaccination baseline after standard-of-care therapy. This specimen consisted of PBMCs, obtained from a glioma patient treated with radiotherapy, temozolomide or both. The chain couples TRBV6-4 to TRBJ2-1; D call uncertain. The clonotype was recovered from a man aged 25 to 40 with glioma. The CDR3 loop reads CASSDAEHNEQFF. Here the CDR3 DNA reads TGTGCCAGCAGTGACGCAGAGCACAATGAGCAGTTCTTC.